The rows below give T cell receptor beta chains drawn from one sample of a study of blood T cells in healthy people across ages. MiXCR, run by TCRdb on the 5' RACE reads, gives a single entry per CDR3 protein. This table has more than 1,000,000 distinct CDR3 sequences, roughly 24% appearing once. This same sample was also part of a study on T cells of mothers and their children.

The sequencing input was blood. The receptors derive from a girl aged 2 to 10 in good health. Both conserved end residues are part of each CDR3. A D gene is named only where the DNA matches it firmly. Not every row has a clone size; where given, it reads once, few, many or a size class.

abundance	v_gene	d_gene	j_gene	CDR3aa
few	TRBV15	.	TRBJ1-5	CATSRDDYGGGNQPQHF
many	TRBV29-1	.	TRBJ2-5	CSVGPGQETQYF
.	TRBV15	.	TRBJ1-4	CATSISRAPNEKLFF
.	TRBV5-1	.	TRBJ1-1	CASSLRGIDMNTEAFF
few	TRBV6-6	.	TRBJ2-7	CASSLTGLVSYEQYF
few	TRBV5-1	.	TRBJ1-1	CASAVQSLNTEAFF
once	TRBV20-1	.	TRBJ2-7	CSARGEQPTYEQYF
few	TRBV6-5	TRBD2	TRBJ2-5	CASSYEQRGGSPQYF
.	TRBV6-2/TRBV6-3	.	TRBJ2-7	CASSYSSWQQYEQYF
few	TRBV28	.	TRBJ2-7	CASSFPPLSEQYF
many	TRBV7-9	.	.	CASSLGRVDEQYF
.	TRBV3-1	TRBD1	.	CASSQDRDTGESYEQYF
few	TRBV28	TRBD1	TRBJ1-2	CASSDRGPLDGYTF
few	TRBV28	.	TRBJ2-4	CASSLTGATGDIQHF
.	TRBV7-9	.	TRBJ2-2	CAQGNTGELFF
.	TRBV10-3	TRBD1	TRBJ1-1	CAISGTGPNTEAFF
few	TRBV7-9	.	TRBJ2-1	CASSLDTNSYNEQFF
few	TRBV18	TRBD1	TRBJ1-4	CASSPNRGATNEKLFF
few	TRBV12-3/TRBV12-4	TRBD1	TRBJ1-4	CASRGRTGTSRTNEKLFF
.	TRBV4-2	TRBD2	TRBJ2-2	CASSQDKAGGSLGRLFF
.	TRBV7-2	TRBD2	TRBJ2-1	CASSPGGLAGGNEQFF
few	TRBV14	.	.	CASSQSRLPQETQYF
few	TRBV6-1	.	TRBJ1-2	CASSEGPIGYGYTF
few	TRBV5-6	TRBD1	TRBJ2-7	CASHGTERFYEQYF
.	TRBV20-1	TRBD2	TRBJ2-4	CSAKAGGGRNIQYF
.	TRBV12-3/TRBV12-4	.	TRBJ1-2	CASSLALVTVYGYTF
.	TRBV7-2	.	TRBJ1-3	CATQVGPGNTIYF
few	TRBV29-1	.	TRBJ2-2	CSAGVDGELFF
.	TRBV3-1	TRBD1	TRBJ1-1	CASSQVSGGTEAFF
.	TRBV16	TRBD1	TRBJ1-4	CASSQSVPGQGSDEKLFF
.	TRBV4-2	.	TRBJ1-2	CASSNRDGDYGYTF
once	TRBV20-1	TRBD2	TRBJ2-3	CSAFRTSGRGNTQYF
.	TRBV19	TRBD1	TRBJ1-2	CASSAGDRGLYGYTF
few	TRBV11-2	.	TRBJ2-7	CASSLSAGFSESYEQYF
.	TRBV20-1	.	.	CSAPVGSGYEQYF